This T cell receptor beta chain was identified in a study of OX40 agonist ivuxolimab in advanced cancers. Produced via immunoSEQ multiplex PCR; TCRdb's table is partial and in-frame only. The data hold fewer than 60,000 clones, with over 80% observed a single time. This TCR came from an adult with an advanced solid tumor such as melanoma, head and neck, liver or kidney cancer. The source material was CD4+ or CD8+ T cells sorted from blood, sampled in a trial of the OX40 agonist ivuxolimab.

CDR3 coding DNA: TGTGCCAGTACGAGCGGACCGGACAGAAACATTCAGTACTTC. This sequence encodes CASTSGPDRNIQYF. This chain connects TRBV19 to TRBJ2-4, with TRBD1 as a possible D gene (6 bases). This CDR3 has 14 residues. Germline values: CDR1 LNHDA, CDR2 SQIVND (reference sequence). V dropped 7 bases and J dropped 6 bases, with 16 bases sitting between them.